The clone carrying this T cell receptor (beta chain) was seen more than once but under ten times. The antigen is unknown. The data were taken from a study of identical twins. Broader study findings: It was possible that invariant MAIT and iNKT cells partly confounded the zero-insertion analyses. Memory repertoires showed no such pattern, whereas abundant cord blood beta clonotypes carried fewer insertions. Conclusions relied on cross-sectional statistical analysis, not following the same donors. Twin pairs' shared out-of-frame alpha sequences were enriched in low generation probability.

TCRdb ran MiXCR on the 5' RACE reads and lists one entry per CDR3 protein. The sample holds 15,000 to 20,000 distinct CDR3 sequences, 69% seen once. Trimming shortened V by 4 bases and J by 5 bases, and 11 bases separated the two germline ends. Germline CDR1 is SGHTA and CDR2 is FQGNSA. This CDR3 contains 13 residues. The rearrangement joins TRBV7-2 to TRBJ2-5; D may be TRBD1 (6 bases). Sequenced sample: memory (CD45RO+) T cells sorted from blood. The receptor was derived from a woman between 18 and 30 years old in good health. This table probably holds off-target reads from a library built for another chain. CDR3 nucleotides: TGTGCCAGCAGCTATCCAGGGGTGGAGACCCAGTACTTC. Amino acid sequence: CASSYPGVETQYF.